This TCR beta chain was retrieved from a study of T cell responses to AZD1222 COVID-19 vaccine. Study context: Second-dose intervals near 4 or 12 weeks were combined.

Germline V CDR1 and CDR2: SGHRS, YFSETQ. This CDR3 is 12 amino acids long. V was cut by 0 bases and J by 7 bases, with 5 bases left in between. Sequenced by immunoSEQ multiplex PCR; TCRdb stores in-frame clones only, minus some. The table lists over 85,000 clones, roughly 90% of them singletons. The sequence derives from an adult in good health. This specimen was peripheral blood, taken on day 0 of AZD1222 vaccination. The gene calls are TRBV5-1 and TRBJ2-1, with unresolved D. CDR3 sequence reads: CASSLASNEQFF. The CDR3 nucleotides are TGCGCCAGCAGCTTGGCATCTAATGAGCAGTTCTTC.